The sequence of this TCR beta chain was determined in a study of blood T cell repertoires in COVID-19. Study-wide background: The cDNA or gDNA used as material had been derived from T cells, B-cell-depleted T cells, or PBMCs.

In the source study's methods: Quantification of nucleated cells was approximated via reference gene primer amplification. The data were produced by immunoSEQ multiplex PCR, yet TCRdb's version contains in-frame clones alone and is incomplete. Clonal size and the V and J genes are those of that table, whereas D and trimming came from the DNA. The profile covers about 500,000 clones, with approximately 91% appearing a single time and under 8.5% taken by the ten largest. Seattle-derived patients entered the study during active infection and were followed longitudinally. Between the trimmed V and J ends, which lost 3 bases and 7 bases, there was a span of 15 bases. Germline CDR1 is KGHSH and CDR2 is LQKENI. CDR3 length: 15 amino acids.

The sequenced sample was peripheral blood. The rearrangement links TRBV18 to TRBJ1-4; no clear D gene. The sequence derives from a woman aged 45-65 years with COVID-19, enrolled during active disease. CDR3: CASSPGGGAGEKLFF. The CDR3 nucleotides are TGTGCCAGCTCACCGGGAGGTGGCGCCGGTGAAAAACTGTTTTTT.